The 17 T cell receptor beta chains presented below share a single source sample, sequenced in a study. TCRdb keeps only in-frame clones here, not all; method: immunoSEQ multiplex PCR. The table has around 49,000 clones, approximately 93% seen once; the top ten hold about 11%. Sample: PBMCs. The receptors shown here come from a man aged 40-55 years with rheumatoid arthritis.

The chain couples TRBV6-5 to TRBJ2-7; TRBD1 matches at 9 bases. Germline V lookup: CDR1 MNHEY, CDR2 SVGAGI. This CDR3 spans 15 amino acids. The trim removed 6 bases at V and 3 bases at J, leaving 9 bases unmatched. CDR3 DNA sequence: TGTGCCAGCAGGGCCACCGGGACAGGGTACTACGAGCAGTACTTC. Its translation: CASRATGTGYYEQYF.

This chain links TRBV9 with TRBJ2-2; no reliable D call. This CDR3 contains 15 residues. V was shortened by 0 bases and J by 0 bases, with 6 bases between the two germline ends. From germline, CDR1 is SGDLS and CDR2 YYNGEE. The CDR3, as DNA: TGTGCCAGCAGCGTAGAGGCGGCGAACACCGGGGAGCTGTTTTTT. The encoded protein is CASSVEAANTGELFF.

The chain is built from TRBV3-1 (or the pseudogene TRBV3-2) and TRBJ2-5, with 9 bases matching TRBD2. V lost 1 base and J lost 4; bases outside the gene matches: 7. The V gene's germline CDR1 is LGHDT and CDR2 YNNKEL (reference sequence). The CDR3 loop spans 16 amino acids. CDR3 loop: CASSQAAGGFPETQYF. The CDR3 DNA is TGTGCCAGCAGCCAAGCGGCGGGGGGGTTCCCAGAGACCCAGTACTTC.

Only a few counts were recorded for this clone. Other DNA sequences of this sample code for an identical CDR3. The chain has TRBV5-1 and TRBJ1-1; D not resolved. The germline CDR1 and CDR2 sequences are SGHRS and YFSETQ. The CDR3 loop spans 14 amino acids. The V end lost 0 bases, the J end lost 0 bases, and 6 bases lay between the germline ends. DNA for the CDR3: TGCGCCAGCAGCTTGGAACAGTTGAACACTGAAGCTTTCTTT. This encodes CASSLEQLNTEAFF.

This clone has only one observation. The DNA for the CDR3 is TGCGCCAGCAGCCATACAGGGGTTACTTCACCCCTCCACTTT. As protein: CASSHTGVTSPLHF. The genes are TRBV4-3 and TRBJ1-6; 7 bases map to TRBD1. Per germline, CDR1 LGHNA and CDR2 YSLEER. V lost 3 bases and J lost 9; bases outside the gene matches: 5. CDR3 length equals 14 residues.

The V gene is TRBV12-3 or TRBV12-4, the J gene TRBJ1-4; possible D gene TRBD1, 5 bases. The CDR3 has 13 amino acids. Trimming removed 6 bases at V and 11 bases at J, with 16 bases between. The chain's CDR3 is CASSLGAPEKLFF. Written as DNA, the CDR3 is TGTGCCAGCAGCCTCGGGGCGCCCGAGAAACTGTTTTTT.

CDR3 sequence reads: CASSDRGLDNSPLHF. The CDR3 DNA follows: TGTGCCAGCAGTGACAGGGGTTTGGATAATTCACCCCTCCACTTT. The chain links TRBV2 to TRBJ1-6, with D tentatively TRBD1 (6 bases). Looked up from germline, CDR1 is SNHLY and CDR2 is FYNNEI. V lost 3 bases, J lost 5 bases, and 11 bases lay in between. This CDR3 is built from 15 residues.

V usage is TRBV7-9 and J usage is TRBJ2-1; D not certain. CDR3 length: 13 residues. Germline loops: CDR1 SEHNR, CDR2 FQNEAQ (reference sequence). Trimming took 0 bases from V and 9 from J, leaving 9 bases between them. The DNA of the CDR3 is TGTGCCAGCAGCTTAGCCGAAGGGCTTGAGCAGTTCTTC. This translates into CASSLAEGLEQFF.

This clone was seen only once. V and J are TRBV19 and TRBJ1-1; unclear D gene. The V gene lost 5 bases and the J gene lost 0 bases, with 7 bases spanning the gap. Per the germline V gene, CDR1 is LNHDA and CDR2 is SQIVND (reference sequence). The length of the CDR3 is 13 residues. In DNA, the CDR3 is TGTGCCAGTAGTGTCGACCTGAACACTGAAGCTTTCTTT. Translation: CASSVDLNTEAFF.

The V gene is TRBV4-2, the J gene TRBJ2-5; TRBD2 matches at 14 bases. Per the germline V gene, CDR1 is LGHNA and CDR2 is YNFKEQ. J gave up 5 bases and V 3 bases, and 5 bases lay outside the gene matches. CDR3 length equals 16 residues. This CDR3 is CASSHGTSGRSETQYF. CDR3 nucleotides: TGTGCCAGCAGCCATGGGACTAGCGGGAGATCGGAGACCCAGTACTTC.

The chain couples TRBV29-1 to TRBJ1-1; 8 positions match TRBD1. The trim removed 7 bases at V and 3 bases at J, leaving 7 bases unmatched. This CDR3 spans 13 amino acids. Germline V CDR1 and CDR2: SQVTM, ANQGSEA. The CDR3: CSANGQGHTEAFF. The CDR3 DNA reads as TGCAGCGCCAATGGACAGGGCCACACTGAAGCTTTCTTT.

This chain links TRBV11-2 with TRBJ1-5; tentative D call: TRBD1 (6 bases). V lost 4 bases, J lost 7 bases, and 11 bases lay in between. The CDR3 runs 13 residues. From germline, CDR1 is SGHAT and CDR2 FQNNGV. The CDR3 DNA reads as TGTGCCAGCAGCTCGGGGGCGCGGCAGCCCCAGCATTTT. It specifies CASSSGARQPQHF.

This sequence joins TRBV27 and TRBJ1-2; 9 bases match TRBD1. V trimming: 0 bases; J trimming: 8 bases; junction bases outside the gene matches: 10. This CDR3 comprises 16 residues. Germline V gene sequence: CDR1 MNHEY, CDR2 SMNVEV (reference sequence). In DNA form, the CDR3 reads TGTGCCAGCAGTTTATCGAGGACAGGGGAACCTTGGGGCTACACCTTC. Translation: CASSLSRTGEPWGYTF.

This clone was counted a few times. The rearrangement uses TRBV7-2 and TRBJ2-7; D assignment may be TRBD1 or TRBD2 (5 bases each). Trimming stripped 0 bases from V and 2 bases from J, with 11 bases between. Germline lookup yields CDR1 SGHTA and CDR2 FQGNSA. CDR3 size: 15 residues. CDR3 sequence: CASSLARAGPYEQYF. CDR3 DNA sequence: TGTGCCAGCAGCTTAGCGCGGGCAGGGCCCTACGAGCAGTACTTC.

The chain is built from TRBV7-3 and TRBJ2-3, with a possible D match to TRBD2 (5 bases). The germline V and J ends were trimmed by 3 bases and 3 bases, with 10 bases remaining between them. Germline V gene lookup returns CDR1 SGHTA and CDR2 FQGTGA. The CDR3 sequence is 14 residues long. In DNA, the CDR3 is TGTGCCAGCAGCTTGGCCGGGATAACAGATACGCAGTATTTT. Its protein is CASSLAGITDTQYF.

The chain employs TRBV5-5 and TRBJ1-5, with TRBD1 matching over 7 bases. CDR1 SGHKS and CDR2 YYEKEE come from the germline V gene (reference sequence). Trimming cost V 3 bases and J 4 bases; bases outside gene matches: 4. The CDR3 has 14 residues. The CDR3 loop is CASSYKQGNQPQHF. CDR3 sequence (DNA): TGTGCCAGCAGCTACAAACAGGGGAATCAGCCCCAGCATTTT.

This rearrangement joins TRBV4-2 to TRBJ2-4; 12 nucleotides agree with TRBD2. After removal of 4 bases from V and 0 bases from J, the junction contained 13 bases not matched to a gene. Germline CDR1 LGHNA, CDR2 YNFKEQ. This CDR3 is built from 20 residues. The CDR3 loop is CASSPLRASGGAQAKNIQYF. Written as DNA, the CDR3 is TGTGCCAGCAGCCCCCTAAGGGCTAGCGGGGGGGCTCAAGCCAAAAACATTCAGTACTTC.